The next 6 T cell receptor beta chains were all read from a single sample in a study of post-analysis software for immune sequencing data. Broader study findings: TRBV5-6, TRBV5-1 and TRBV20-1 belonged to a set of roughly five TRBV segments that were more frequent in patients than controls.

Unique molecular identifiers were present in the TCR beta cDNA libraries. TCRdb reprocessed the PCR reads with MiXCR, giving one entry per CDR3 protein. The sample includes around 180,000 distinct CDR3 sequences, roughly 30% of them seen just once. These receptors are not linked to any known antigen. The sample taken for sequencing was blood. The receptors derive from a girl aged 10 to 17 with multiple sclerosis.

There are many counts of this clonotype. The rearrangement joins TRBV25-1 to TRBJ2-3; D gene ambiguous. Germline assignment: CDR1 MGHDK and CDR2 SYGVNS. The V and J ends lost 0 bases and 6 bases respectively, with 4 bases between them. The CDR3 length is 12 residues. CDR3 sequence (DNA): TGTGCCAGCAGTGAATATAGGGATACGCAGTATTTT. Encoded protein: CASSEYRDTQYF.

This clonotype was seen repeatedly, ten times or more. The rearrangement joins TRBV20-1 to TRBJ2-7, with D hard to call. Germline assignment: CDR1 DFQATT and CDR2 SNEGSKA (reference sequence). Trimming took off 0 bases at V and 4 bases at J, with 16 bases between the two ends. The CDR3 has 15 residues. CDR3 sequence (DNA): TGCAGTGCTAGAGATAGGAGCCTGGCGGCTTACGAGCAGTACTTC. This encodes CSARDRSLAAYEQYF.

With respect to this clonotype: A read error may account for a junction end that differs from germline. The chain couples TRBV9 to TRBJ2-1; TRBD2 aligns across 9 bases. The CDR3 is 15 residues long. CDR1 is SGDLS and CDR2 is YYNGEE in the germline V gene. This chain's CDR3 is CASSASSGAYNERYF. The DNA for the CDR3 is TGTGCCAGCAGCGCGTCTAGCGGGGCCTACAATGAGCGGTACTTC.

In its sample, this clonotype was seen a few times. The CDR3: CASSLDVIQYF. The CDR3 DNA is TGTGCCAGCAGCTTAGACGTGATTCAGTACTTC. The genes are TRBV11-2 and TRBJ2-4, with D unresolved. Trimming took 0 bases from V and 10 from J, leaving 4 bases between them. This CDR3 comprises 11 residues. Looked up from germline, CDR1 is SGHAT and CDR2 is FQNNGV. Combining the CDR3 with reference TRBV11-2 and TRBJ2-4 gives the whole variable domain EAGVAQSPRYKIIEKRQSVAFWCNPISGHATLYWYQQILGQGPKLLIQFQNNGVVDDSQLPKDRFSAERLKGVDSTLKIQPAKLEDSAVYLCASSLDVIQYFGAGTRLSVL.

There are a few counts of this clonotype. It may be a read error: a sequence one base away is much more abundant. The V and J genes are TRBV5-1 and TRBJ2-7; 10 bases fit TRBD2. The CDR3 loop spans 14 amino acids. The ends lost 5 bases at V and 3 bases at J; junction bases unmatched: 5. Germline V gene data show CDR1 as SGHRS and CDR2 as YFSETQ. The CDR3 region is CASRAGTSDYEQYF. The CDR3 DNA sequence: TGCGCCAGCAGAGCCGGGACTAGCGACTACGAGCAGTACTTC.

The chain is built from TRBV11-2 and TRBJ2-7, with 9 bases aligning to TRBD1. The V and J ends lost 4 bases and 1 base, in that order; junction bases with no gene match: 14. Germline CDR1 SGHAT, CDR2 FQNNGV. The CDR3 has 18 residues. The CDR3 coding sequence is TGTGCCAGCAGCTCCACCTCCCGCCGGGACAGGGCGTCCTACGAGCAGTACTTC. The encoded protein is CASSSTSRRDRASYEQYF.